This paragraph reports one T cell receptor (beta chain). As yet, its antigen is unknown. The data were obtained in a study of PD-L1 blockade in urothelial cancer. Study-wide results and limits: Durable benefit was linked to greater 3-week expansion of tumor-associated blood clones.

The V and J ends lost 2 bases and 2 bases respectively, with 14 bases between them. Germline V gene sequence: CDR1 PRHDT, CDR2 FYEKMQ (reference sequence). This CDR3 has 16 residues. Generated by immunoSEQ multiplex PCR, the TCRdb table keeps only in-frame clones and is missing some. This table has about 130,000 clones, approximately 84% appearing once. Specified time point: pretreatment peripheral blood. The TCR comes from a man aged 45 to 65 with urothelial cancer. The genes are TRBV13 and TRBJ2-3; TRBD2 is a possible D gene (6 bases). The sequences come from PBMCs, collected around atezolizumab (anti-PD-L1) treatment. CDR3 DNA sequence: TGTGCCAGCAGCTTAATACGGGAGAGACACACAGATACGCAGTATTTT. This gives the protein CASSLIRERHTDTQYF.